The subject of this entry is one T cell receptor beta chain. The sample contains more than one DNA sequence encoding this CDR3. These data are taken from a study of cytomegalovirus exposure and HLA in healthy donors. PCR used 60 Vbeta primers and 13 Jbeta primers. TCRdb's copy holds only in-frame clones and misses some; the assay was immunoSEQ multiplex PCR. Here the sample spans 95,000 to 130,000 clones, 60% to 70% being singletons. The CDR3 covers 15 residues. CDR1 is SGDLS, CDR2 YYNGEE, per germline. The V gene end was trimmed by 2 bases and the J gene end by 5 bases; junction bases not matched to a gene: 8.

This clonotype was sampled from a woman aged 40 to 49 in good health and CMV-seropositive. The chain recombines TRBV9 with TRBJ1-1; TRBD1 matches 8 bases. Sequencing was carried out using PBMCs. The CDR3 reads CASSVSRTGGTEAFF. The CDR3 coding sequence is TGTGCCAGCAGCGTGAGTCGCACAGGGGGGACTGAAGCTTTCTTT.